These 22 T cell receptor beta chains came from one sample sequenced in a study of PD-1 blockade in classical Hodgkin lymphoma. This table comes from immunoSEQ multiplex PCR, and its TCRdb copy is limited to in-frame clones, with some not included. The profile covers 15,000 or so clones, with just under 85% appearing a single time and less than 8.5% taken by the ten largest. As for time point: newly diagnosed, previously untreated cHL patient sample. The sample consisted of peripheral blood mononuclear cells (PBMCs). The origin of the receptors is a human donor with classical Hodgkin lymphoma.

V is TRBV2 and J is TRBJ1-2; no definite D call. Trimming left V 7 bases short and J 0 bases short, with 9 bases between. The CDR3 extends over 13 amino acids. Germline assignment: CDR1 SNHLY and CDR2 FYNNEI. CDR3 DNA: TGTGCCAGCACCCTACCAGCTAACTATGGCTACACCTTC. Residues: CASTLPANYGYTF.

The chain employs TRBV5-1 and TRBJ2-2, with TRBD2 identical over 8 bases. Unmatched junction bases numbered 4, after V lost 0 bases and J lost 6 bases. Germline values: CDR1 SGHRS, CDR2 YFSETQ. The CDR3 contains 15 residues. The DNA of the CDR3 is TGCGCCAGCAGCTTGGGCGTTAGCGGGGCCGGGGAGCTGTTTTTT. It specifies CASSLGVSGAGELFF.

About this clone itself: The sample has other DNA sequences that encode this CDR3 too. The chain joins TRBV18 to TRBJ1-2; a weak D match, TRBD1 (5 bases). V lost 3 bases, J lost 8 bases, and 13 bases lay in between. The germline V gene has CDR1 KGHSH and CDR2 LQKENI. This CDR3 is built from 13 residues. The CDR3 loop is CASSPSDTRGYTF. Written as DNA, the CDR3 is TGTGCCAGCTCACCGTCGGACACGCGAGGCTACACCTTC. The full variable domain, its missing parts supplied by reference TRBV18 and TRBJ1-2, is NAGVMQNPRHLVRRRGQEARLRCSPMKGHSHVYWYRQLPEEGLKFMVYLQKENIIDESGMPKERFSAEFPKEGPSILRIQQVVRGDSAAYFCASSPSDTRGYTFGSGTRLTVV.

V and J are TRBV19 and TRBJ1-5; D is undetermined. The V gene lost 3 bases and the J gene lost 6 bases, with 24 bases spanning the gap. Germline values: CDR1 LNHDA, CDR2 SQIVND (reference sequence). The CDR3 extends over 18 amino acids. The CDR3 is CASSIPLTQTVYGQPQHF. For the CDR3, the DNA is TGTGCCAGTAGTATTCCTCTTACACAAACAGTTTACGGTCAGCCCCAGCATTTT. The full variable domain, in which reference TRBV19 and TRBJ1-5 provide the parts outside the CDR3, is DGGITQSPKYLFRKEGQNVTLSCEQNLNHDAMYWYRQDPGQGLRLIYYSQIVNDFQKGDIAEGYSVSREKKESFPLTVTSAQKNPTAFYLCASSIPLTQTVYGQPQHFGDGTRLSIL.

V usage is TRBV5-1 and J usage is TRBJ2-7; D is unresolved. This CDR3 is built from 14 residues. CDR1 SGHRS and CDR2 YFSETQ come from the germline V gene. The V end was cut by 0 bases, the J end by 2 bases, with 9 bases between. The CDR3 coding sequence is TGCGCCAGCAGCTTGGGGTTAGAACCCTACGAGCAGTACTTC. Translating it yields CASSLGLEPYEQYF.

J is TRBJ2-3 and V is TRBV2, with 10 bases aligning to TRBD2. Germline V CDR1 and CDR2: SNHLY, FYNNEI. V was clipped by 7 bases and J by 0 bases; unmatched bases: 4. This CDR3 is 15 amino acids long. As DNA, the CDR3 is TGTGCCAGCACGGCTAGCGGGGGAAGCACAGATACGCAGTATTTT. This sequence encodes CASTASGGSTDTQYF. Looking up the rest from reference TRBV2 and TRBJ2-3 gives the full variable domain: EPEVTQTPSHQVTQMGQEVILRCVPISNHLYFYWYRQILGQKVEFLVSFYNNEISEKSEIFDDQFSVERPDGSNFTLKIRSTKLEDSAMYFCASTASGGSTDTQYFGPGTRLTVL.

The chain links TRBV7-8 to TRBJ2-7; TRBD1 matches 7 bases. The junction had 7 bases not matched to a gene; V was cut back by 5 bases and J by 3 bases. The CDR3 runs 14 residues. CDR1 SGHVS and CDR2 FQNEAQ come from the germline V gene. CDR3 protein: CASSVGQEYYEQYF. In nucleotides, the CDR3 is TGTGCCAGCAGCGTAGGACAGGAGTACTACGAGCAGTACTTC.

The chain uses TRBV19 and TRBJ2-4, with 9 bases fitting TRBD2. CDR1 is LNHDA and CDR2 is SQIVND in the germline V gene (reference sequence). V lost 1 base and J lost 3; bases outside the gene matches: 16. The CDR3 is 20 residues long. CDR3 protein: CASSIVAGDPVKSGKNIQYF. The CDR3 DNA reads as TGTGCCAGTAGTATAGTAGCGGGGGACCCAGTTAAGTCGGGCAAAAACATTCAGTACTTC.

The chain carries TRBV4-2 and TRBJ2-2; TRBD1 or TRBD2 may be the D gene (5 bases each). V lost 7 bases and J lost 5, with 14 bases in between. CDR1 is LGHNA, CDR2 YNFKEQ, per germline. The length of the CDR3 is 14 residues. CDR3 region: CASKNGTETGELFF. CDR3 coding DNA: TGTGCCAGCAAGAACGGGACGGAGACCGGGGAGCTGTTTTTT.

This clone was seen only a few times. V gene TRBV6-5 combines with J gene TRBJ2-7; 10 nucleotides align to TRBD1. This CDR3 is built from 15 residues. CDR1 and CDR2 (germline): MNHEY, SVGAGI. V shed 0 bases, J shed 2 bases, and the junction held 1 base outside the gene matches. The CDR3 DNA is TGTGCCAGCAGTTACTCTGGACAGGGGGCCTACGAGCAGTACTTC. Translation: CASSYSGQGAYEQYF.

This clone is medium-sized in the sample. V and J are TRBV28 and TRBJ2-2, with D uncertain. This CDR3 is built from 17 residues. V was pared by 4 bases and J by 1 base, with 16 bases between. CDR1 and CDR2 (germline): MDHEN, SYDVKM. CDR3 residues: CASSSEILPVNTGELFF. The DNA of the CDR3 is TGTGCCAGCAGTTCGGAGATCCTGCCCGTGAACACCGGGGAGCTGTTTTTT.

The chain carries TRBV7-6 and TRBJ2-7, with 9 bases aligning to TRBD1. The V segment lost 1 base and the J segment 1 base; nucleotides outside the gene matches: 2. Per germline, CDR1 SGHVS and CDR2 FNYEAQ. The CDR3 totals 15 residues. The CDR3 DNA sequence: TGTGCCAGCAGCTTAGAGGACAGGGGTTCCTACGAGCAGTACTTC. Its protein is CASSLEDRGSYEQYF.

This chain joins TRBV6-5 and TRBJ2-7, with D perhaps given as TRBD1 or TRBD2 (5 bases each). This CDR3 region has 15 residues. Germline V gene lookup returns CDR1 MNHEY and CDR2 SVGAGI. V lost 2 bases and J 0 bases, leaving 11 bases between the germline ends. CDR3 DNA sequence: TGTGCCAGCAGTTACGGGACCGACATCTCCTACGAGCAGTACTTC. Translating gives CASSYGTDISYEQYF.

The rearrangement joins TRBV27 to TRBJ1-4, with D uncertain. Trimming took off 5 bases at V and 6 bases at J, with 13 bases between the two ends. The CDR3 covers 14 residues. Germline V gives CDR1 MNHEY, CDR2 SMNVEV (reference sequence). The CDR3 spells CASSLPGSYEKLFF. The CDR3 nucleotides are TGTGCCAGCAGTCTACCCGGGTCATATGAAAAACTGTTTTTT.

This chain uses TRBV28 with TRBJ1-6; D remains unclear. Germline assignment: CDR1 MDHEN and CDR2 SYDVKM. The CDR3 has 16 residues. Trimming cost V 3 bases and J 5 bases, with 14 bases left between them. Here the CDR3 DNA reads TGTGCCAGCAGTTTGGGAGTAAACCGGCATAATTCACCCCTCCACTTT. Translating it yields CASSLGVNRHNSPLHF. Using reference TRBV28 and TRBJ1-6 for the parts outside the CDR3, the full variable domain is DVKVTQSSRYLVKRTGEKVFLECVQDMDHENMFWYRQDPGLGLRLIYFSYDVKMKEKGDIPEGYSVSREKKERFSLILESASTNQTSMYLCASSLGVNRHNSPLHFGNGTRLTVT.

The chain has TRBV9 and TRBJ2-5, with 9 positions matching TRBD1. The CDR3 spans 15 residues. V trimming: 3 bases; J trimming: 4 bases; junction bases outside the gene matches: 7. Per germline, CDR1 SGDLS and CDR2 YYNGEE. The CDR3 DNA reads as TGTGCCAGCAGCGCCGAAGGGACAGGGAGAGAGACCCAGTACTTC. This sequence encodes CASSAEGTGRETQYF.

The CDR3 sequence is CASSQGGQGYEQYF. CDR3 nucleotides: TGCGCCAGCAGCCAAGGGGGACAGGGGTACGAGCAGTACTTC. The chain links TRBV4-1 to TRBJ2-5, with 10 bases aligning to TRBD1. The end of the DNA fits TRBJ2-7 better, so the J call may be wrong. This CDR3 is 14 amino acids long. Germline loops: CDR1 MGHRA, CDR2 YSYEKL.

This clone was observed a single time. CDR3 nucleotides: TGTGCCAGCAGTTTTACAGGGGGCTTGTACTTC. Translated, it gives CASSFTGGLYF. The rearrangement uses TRBV6-8 and TRBJ2-7, with 9 nucleotides matching TRBD1. The CDR3 contains 11 residues. Germline lookup yields CDR1 MNHGY and CDR2 SAAAGT. Trimming removed 4 bases from V and 12 bases from J; junction bases left unmatched: 4.

The V gene is TRBV10-3, the J gene TRBJ1-5; D may be TRBD1 (5 bases). Trimming removed 0 bases at V and 6 bases at J, with 21 bases between. This CDR3 is built from 18 residues. Germline-derived CDR1 and CDR2 are ENHRY and SYGVKD. The CDR3 sequence: CAISESTSRGGGGQPQHF. The CDR3 nucleotides are TGTGCCATCAGTGAGTCCACCTCTCGGGGGGGTGGGGGTCAGCCCCAGCATTTT.

This rearrangement joins TRBV10-1 to TRBJ2-2, with unresolved D. V lost 5 bases and J 0 bases, leaving 13 bases between the germline ends. The CDR3 extends over 16 amino acids. Per germline, CDR1 WNHNN and CDR2 SYGVQD (reference sequence). DNA for the CDR3: TGCGCCAGCAGTTCTGGGCTTTTGTCGAACACCGGGGAGCTGTTTTTT. Residues: CASSSGLLSNTGELFF.

The gene calls are TRBV6-1 and TRBJ1-5; a possible D gene is TRBD1 (6 bases). CDR1 is MNHNS and CDR2 is SASEGT in the germline V gene. V lost 8 bases to trimming and J lost 9 bases, with 14 bases between them. This CDR3 region has 12 residues. The CDR3 DNA sequence: TGTGCCAGCTCAGGGGCACAATGGCCCCAGCATTTT. Encoded protein: CASSGAQWPQHF.

The rearrangement links TRBV19 to TRBJ2-2, with D perhaps matching TRBD1 (5 bases). The ends were cut back, 10 bases at V and 0 bases at J, with 9 bases in the middle. Germline V gene sequence: CDR1 LNHDA, CDR2 SQIVND (reference sequence). The CDR3 is 13 amino acids. The CDR3 DNA sequence: TGTGCCACTCCGGACACGAACACCGGGGAGCTGTTTTTT. It yields the protein CATPDTNTGELFF.